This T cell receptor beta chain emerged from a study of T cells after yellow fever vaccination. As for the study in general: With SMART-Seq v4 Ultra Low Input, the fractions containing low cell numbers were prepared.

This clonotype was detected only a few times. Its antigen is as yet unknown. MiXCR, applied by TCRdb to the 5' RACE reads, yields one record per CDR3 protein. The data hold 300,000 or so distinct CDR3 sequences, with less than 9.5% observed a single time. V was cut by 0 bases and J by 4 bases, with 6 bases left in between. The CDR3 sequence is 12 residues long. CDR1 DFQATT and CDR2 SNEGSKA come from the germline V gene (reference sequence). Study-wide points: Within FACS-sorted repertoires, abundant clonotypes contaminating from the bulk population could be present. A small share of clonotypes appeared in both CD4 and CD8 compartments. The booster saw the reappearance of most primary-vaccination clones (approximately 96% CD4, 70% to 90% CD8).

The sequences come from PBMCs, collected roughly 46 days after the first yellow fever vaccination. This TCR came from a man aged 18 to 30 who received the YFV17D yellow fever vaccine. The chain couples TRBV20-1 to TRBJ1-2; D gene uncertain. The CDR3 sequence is CSARDDRYGYTF. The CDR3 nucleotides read TGCAGTGCTAGAGATGACCGCTATGGCTACACCTTC.